The 24 T cell receptor beta chains reported below all come from one sample, sequenced in a study of PD-1 blockade in classical Hodgkin lymphoma. Sample time point: cycle 4 day 1 (C4D1), after six to seven weeks of nivolumab. The patients all showed relapse after autologous stem cell transplantation, while their brentuximab vedotin exposure varied. Researchers pulled CD8+ T cells out of thawed PBMCs using magnetic negative selection. Some clones are missing from TCRdb's copy, which holds only in-frame ones; the method was immunoSEQ multiplex PCR. The data show a few thousand clones, approximately 67% seen once. Specimen: CD8+ T cells from blood, collected before the fourth cycle of nivolumab. Receptors were obtained from a human donor with classical Hodgkin lymphoma.

This sequence joins TRBV10-1 and TRBJ2-7, with a weak D call TRBD1 (6 bases). CDR1 is WNHNN and CDR2 is SYGVQD in the germline V gene (reference sequence). Between the trimmed V and J ends, which lost 3 bases and 4 bases, there was a span of 19 bases. CDR3 length: 16 amino acids. The CDR3 bases are TGCGCCAGCAGTGACAACCCAGGGGAGCCGGGGTACGAGCAGTACTTC. It codes for CASSDNPGEPGYEQYF.

This clone was seen a few times. The rearrangement uses TRBV11-2 and TRBJ1-2; 9 nucleotides line up with TRBD1. Germline CDR1 reads SGHAT; CDR2 reads FQNNGV. V was clipped by 1 base and J by 7 bases; unmatched bases: 4. The CDR3 consists of 14 residues. The CDR3 DNA sequence: TGTGCCAGCAGCTTAGGGGGACAGGGCCGTGGCTACACCTTC. This encodes CASSLGGQGRGYTF.

Only a few counts were recorded for this clone. The CDR3 reads CASSLQGQPQHF. CDR3 coding DNA: TGTGCCAGCAGCCTACAGGGTCAGCCCCAGCATTTT. J is TRBJ1-5 and V is TRBV7-9; a possible D gene is TRBD1 (6 bases). Germline CDR1 and CDR2: SEHNR and FQNEAQ (reference sequence). Trimming left V 5 bases short and J 6 bases short, with 8 bases between. CDR3 size: 12 residues.

This chain links TRBV19 with TRBJ2-1, with TRBD2 matching 13 bases. Per germline, CDR1 LNHDA and CDR2 SQIVND (reference sequence). V trimming: 3 bases; J trimming: 8 bases; junction bases outside the gene matches: 10. CDR3 size: 17 residues. This CDR3 is CASSIYTSGGALDEQFF. CDR3 in DNA: TGTGCCAGTAGTATTTATACTAGCGGGGGGGCCCTCGATGAGCAGTTCTTC.

This clone was seen more than once but under ten times. The chain combines TRBV14 with TRBJ2-7; the match to TRBD1 covers 9 bases. The CDR3 contains 15 residues. Per germline, CDR1 SGHDN and CDR2 FVKESK. J gave up 5 bases and V 5 bases, and 10 bases lay outside the gene matches. CDR3 coding DNA: TGTGCCAGCAGCTACCGGGACAGGGAGTTTGACGAGCAGTACTTC. Amino acids: CASSYRDREFDEQYF.

CDR3 coding DNA: TGTGCCAGCACCTATGGACTTGACAGGGGGGACGTGGCCCAGTACTTC. This gives the protein CASTYGLDRGDVAQYF. The chain is built from TRBV28 and TRBJ2-5, with TRBD1 matching over 9 bases. The CDR3 has 16 residues. V trimming: 7 bases; J trimming: 9 bases; junction bases outside the gene matches: 18. The germline CDR1 and CDR2 sequences are MDHEN and SYDVKM.

V usage is TRBV4-3 and J usage is TRBJ1-6, with 8 bases matching TRBD1. The CDR3 totals 14 residues. Looked up from germline, CDR1 is LGHNA and CDR2 is YSLEER. The J segment lost 7 bases and the V segment lost 5 bases, leaving 4 bases of the junction unmatched. CDR3 region: CASSWGQANSPLHF. In DNA form, the CDR3 reads TGCGCCAGCAGCTGGGGACAGGCAAATTCACCCCTCCACTTT.

This clone ranks as large (0.1 to 1%). V usage is TRBV6-5 and J usage is TRBJ2-5; D possibly corresponds to TRBD2 (6 bases). The CDR3 consists of 14 residues. With 6 bases removed from V and 2 bases from J, the gap between germline ends came to 13 bases. The germline CDR1 and CDR2 sequences are MNHEY and SVGAGI. The CDR3 reads CASRAGGVQETQYF. For the CDR3, the DNA is TGTGCCAGCAGGGCAGGAGGGGTTCAAGAGACCCAGTACTTC.

This chain links TRBV7-8 with TRBJ2-1; 8 bases agree with TRBD1. This CDR3 is 15 amino acids long. Germline lookup yields CDR1 SGHVS and CDR2 FQNEAQ. Trimming removed 4 bases from V and 9 bases from J; junction bases left unmatched: 11. CDR3 region: CASSSRGQGAPEQFF. DNA for the CDR3: TGTGCCAGCAGCTCCAGAGGGCAGGGGGCACCTGAGCAGTTCTTC. Using reference TRBV7-8 and TRBJ2-1 for the parts outside the CDR3, the full variable domain is GAGVSQSPRYKVAKRGQDVALRCDPISGHVSLFWYQQALGQGPEFLTYFQNEAQLDKSGLPSDRFFAERPEGSVSTLKIQRTQQEDSAVYLCASSSRGQGAPEQFFGPGTRLTVL.

The genes are TRBV6-6 and TRBJ2-1, with 8 positions matching TRBD2. The ends lost 2 bases at V and 7 bases at J; junction bases unmatched: 1. CDR3 length: 13 amino acids. CDR1 and CDR2 (germline): MNHNY, SVGAGI (reference sequence). DNA for the CDR3: TGTGCCAGCAGTTACGGCGGGGGGAATGAGCAGTTCTTC. As protein: CASSYGGGNEQFF.

The chain uses TRBV12-5 and TRBJ1-1; D unclear. Trimming shortened V by 2 bases and J by 0 bases, and 7 bases separated the two germline ends. This CDR3 contains 14 residues. CDR1 is LGHNT, CDR2 FRNRAP, per germline. Here the CDR3 reads CASGLPRLNTEAFF. In DNA form, the CDR3 reads TGTGCTAGTGGTTTGCCCCGCTTGAACACTGAAGCTTTCTTT. Variable domain in full (rest from reference TRBV12-5 and TRBJ1-1): DARVTQTPRHKVTEMGQEVTMRCQPILGHNTVFWYRQTMMQGLELLAYFRNRAPLDDSGMPKDRFSAEMPDATLATLKIQPSEPRDSAVYFCASGLPRLNTEAFFGQGTRLTVV.

The chain couples TRBV19 to TRBJ1-4; D is uncertain. Trimming took off 0 bases at V and 4 bases at J, with 15 bases between the two ends. The germline CDR1 and CDR2 sequences are LNHDA and SQIVND (reference sequence). The CDR3 is made up of 17 amino acids. This chain's CDR3 is CASSIDPVAWDNEKLFF. In DNA form, the CDR3 reads TGTGCCAGTAGTATAGATCCTGTGGCATGGGATAATGAAAAACTGTTTTTT.

The V gene is TRBV9, the J gene TRBJ2-7, with 7 nucleotides matching TRBD2. V trimming: 4 bases; J trimming: 1 base; junction bases outside the gene matches: 5. Germline V gives CDR1 SGDLS, CDR2 YYNGEE. CDR3 length: 14 amino acids. The DNA of the CDR3 is TGTGCCAGCAGCCTCAGCGGGGTGTCCTACGAGCAGTACTTC. It encodes CASSLSGVSYEQYF.

In DNA form, the CDR3 reads TGTGCCAGCAGCTTTGGGGCCAATGAGCAGTTCTTC. Amino acids: CASSFGANEQFF. This chain links TRBV7-9 with TRBJ2-1, with D tentatively TRBD1 (5 bases). Germline-derived CDR1 and CDR2 are SEHNR and FQNEAQ (reference sequence). Trimming removed 3 bases from V and 6 bases from J, with 6 bases in between. The CDR3 contains 12 residues.

The genes are TRBV7-9 and TRBJ1-6, with D unclear. CDR1 is SEHNR, CDR2 FQNEAQ, per germline (reference sequence). V shed 1 base and J shed 0 bases, with 4 bases lying between them. The CDR3 length is 15 residues. CDR3 coding DNA: TGTGCCAGCAGCTTAGAGAGCTCCTATAATTCACCCCTCCACTTT. Translating it yields CASSLESSYNSPLHF.

V is TRBV28 and J is TRBJ1-5; the D gene is possibly TRBD1 (6 bases). V gave up 10 bases and J gave up 1 base, with 17 bases separating them. Germline CDR1 is MDHEN and CDR2 is SYDVKM. The CDR3 length is 15 residues. The CDR3 region has the DNA TGTGCCACTACGGGGACAACAGTGAGCAATCAGCCCCAGCATTTT. Translating it yields CATTGTTVSNQPQHF.

CDR3 region: CASSLGRGGIYNEQFF. CDR3 in DNA: TGTGCCAGCAGCTTAGGGCGGGGGGGTATCTACAATGAGCAGTTCTTC. J is TRBJ2-1 and V is TRBV11-2; 9 positions agree with TRBD2. After removal of 1 base from V and 3 bases from J, the junction contained 4 bases not matched to a gene. The CDR3 totals 16 residues. Germline V gives CDR1 SGHAT, CDR2 FQNNGV.

The V gene is TRBV10-1, the J gene TRBJ2-7; 7 nucleotides match TRBD1. The CDR3 loop spans 13 amino acids. Germline loops: CDR1 WNHNN, CDR2 SYGVQD (reference sequence). With 2 bases clipped from V and 7 bases from J, the junction kept 5 bases outside the gene matches. This chain's CDR3 is CASSETGVGEQYF. The DNA for the CDR3 is TGCGCCAGCAGTGAGACAGGGGTAGGGGAGCAGTACTTC.

The V and J genes are TRBV7-9 and TRBJ2-1; TRBD2 agrees at 7 bases. Germline CDR1 SEHNR, CDR2 FQNEAQ (reference sequence). This CDR3 contains 15 residues. The V gene end was trimmed by 4 bases and the J gene end by 0 bases; junction bases not matched to a gene: 3. CDR3 coding DNA: TGTGCCAGCAGCTGGCGGGGGAACTCCTACAATGAGCAGTTCTTC. It specifies CASSWRGNSYNEQFF.

The J gene is TRBJ1-1, the V gene TRBV27; TRBD1 matches 7 bases. This CDR3 has 16 residues. V shed 5 bases and J 0 bases; nucleotides not matched to a gene: 9. Germline V gives CDR1 MNHEY, CDR2 SMNVEV (reference sequence). The CDR3 loop reads CASSPLQGGMNTEAFF. The CDR3 region has the DNA TGTGCCAGCAGTCCCCTCCAAGGGGGCATGAACACTGAAGCTTTCTTT.

This chain joins TRBV5-4 and TRBJ1-2; no reliable D call. Trimming took off 4 bases at V and 1 base at J, with 11 bases between the two ends. Germline CDR1 SGHNT, CDR2 YYREEE (reference sequence). The CDR3 extends over 14 amino acids. CDR3 DNA sequence: TGTGCCAGCAGCGGACTCGGGGTTAACTATGGCTACACCTTC. It specifies CASSGLGVNYGYTF.

The chain joins TRBV27 to TRBJ1-2, with D perhaps TRBD1 (6 bases). The V end lost 8 bases, the J end lost 3 bases, and 25 bases lay between the germline ends. There are 17 residues in the CDR3. CDR1 is MNHEY and CDR2 is SMNVEV in the germline V gene (reference sequence). In DNA, the CDR3 is TGTGCCAGCTCCTCAAGGGGGGGTAAGCCTCTAGACTATGGCTACACCTTC. Protein product: CASSSRGGKPLDYGYTF.

This clone was detected a few times. The chain has TRBV4-1 and TRBJ2-1; 9 nucleotides align to TRBD2. The CDR3 spans 14 residues. J gave up 10 bases and V 5 bases, and 9 bases lay outside the gene matches. Germline loops: CDR1 MGHRA, CDR2 YSYEKL. DNA of the CDR3: TGCGCCAGCAGCTGGCGGGGGGGCCTGGAGGAGCAGTTCTTC. Its protein is CASSWRGGLEEQFF.

This clone was observed a handful of times. The chain recombines TRBV11-2 with TRBJ2-3; a possible D gene is TRBD2 (6 bases). Trimming stripped 4 bases from V and 3 bases from J, with 11 bases between. The CDR3 covers 14 residues. Germline V lookup: CDR1 SGHAT, CDR2 FQNNGV. Written as DNA, the CDR3 is TGTGCCAGCAGCTGGAGGGGTGGAACAGATACGCAGTATTTT. It translates to CASSWRGGTDTQYF.